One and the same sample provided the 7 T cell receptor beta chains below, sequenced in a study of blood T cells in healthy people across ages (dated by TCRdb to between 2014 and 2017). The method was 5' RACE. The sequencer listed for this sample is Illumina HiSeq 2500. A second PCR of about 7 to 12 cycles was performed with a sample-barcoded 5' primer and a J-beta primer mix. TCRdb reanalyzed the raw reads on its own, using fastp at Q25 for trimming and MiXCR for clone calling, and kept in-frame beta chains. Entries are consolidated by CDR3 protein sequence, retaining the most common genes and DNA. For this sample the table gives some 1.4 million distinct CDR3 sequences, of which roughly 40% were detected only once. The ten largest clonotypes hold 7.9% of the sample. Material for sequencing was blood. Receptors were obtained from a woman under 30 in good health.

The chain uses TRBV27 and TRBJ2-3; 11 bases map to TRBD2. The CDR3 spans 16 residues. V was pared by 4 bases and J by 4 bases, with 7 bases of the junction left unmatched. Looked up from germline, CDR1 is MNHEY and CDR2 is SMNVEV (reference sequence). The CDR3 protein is CASSWGLAGGPDTQYF. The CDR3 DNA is TGTGCCAGCAGTTGGGGTCTAGCGGGGGGTCCAGATACGCAGTATTTT.

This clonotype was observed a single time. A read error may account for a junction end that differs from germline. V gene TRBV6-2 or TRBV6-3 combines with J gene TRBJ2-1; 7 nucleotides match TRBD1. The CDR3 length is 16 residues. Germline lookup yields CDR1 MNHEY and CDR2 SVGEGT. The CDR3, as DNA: TGTGCCAGCAGCACAAACAGGGGTAGGACCTACAATGTGCAGTTCTTC. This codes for CASSTNRGRTYNVQFF.

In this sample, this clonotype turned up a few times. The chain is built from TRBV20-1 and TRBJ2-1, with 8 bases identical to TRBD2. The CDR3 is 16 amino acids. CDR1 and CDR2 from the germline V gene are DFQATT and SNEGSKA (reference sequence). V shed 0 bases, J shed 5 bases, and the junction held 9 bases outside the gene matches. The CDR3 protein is CSARDLGRGANNEQFF. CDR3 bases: TGCAGTGCTAGAGATCTTGGGCGGGGGGCAAACAATGAGCAGTTCTTC.

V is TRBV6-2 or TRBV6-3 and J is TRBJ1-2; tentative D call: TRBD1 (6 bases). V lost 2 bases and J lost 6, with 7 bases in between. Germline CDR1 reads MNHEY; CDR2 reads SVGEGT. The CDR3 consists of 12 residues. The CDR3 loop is CASSYPGDGYTF. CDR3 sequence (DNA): TGTGCCAGCAGTTACCCAGGGGATGGCTACACCTTC.

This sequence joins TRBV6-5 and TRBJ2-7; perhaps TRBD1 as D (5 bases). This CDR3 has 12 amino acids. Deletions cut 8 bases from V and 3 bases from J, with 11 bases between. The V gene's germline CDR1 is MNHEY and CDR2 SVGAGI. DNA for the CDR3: TGTGCCAGCCAGGGCGCGGTCTACGAGCAGTACTTC. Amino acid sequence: CASQGAVYEQYF.

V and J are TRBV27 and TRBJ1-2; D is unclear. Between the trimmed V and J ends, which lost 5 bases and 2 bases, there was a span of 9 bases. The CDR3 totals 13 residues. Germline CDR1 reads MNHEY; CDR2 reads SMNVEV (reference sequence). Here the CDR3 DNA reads TGTGCCAGCAGTCAGTCGACCAACTATGGCTACACCTTC. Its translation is CASSQSTNYGYTF.

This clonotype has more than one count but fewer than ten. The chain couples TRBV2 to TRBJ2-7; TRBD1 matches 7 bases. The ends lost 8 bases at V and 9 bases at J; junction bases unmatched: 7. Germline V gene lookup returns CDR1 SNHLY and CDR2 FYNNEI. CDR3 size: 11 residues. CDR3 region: CASFLGGVQYF. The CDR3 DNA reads TGTGCCAGCTTCCTAGGGGGCGTGCAGTACTTC.